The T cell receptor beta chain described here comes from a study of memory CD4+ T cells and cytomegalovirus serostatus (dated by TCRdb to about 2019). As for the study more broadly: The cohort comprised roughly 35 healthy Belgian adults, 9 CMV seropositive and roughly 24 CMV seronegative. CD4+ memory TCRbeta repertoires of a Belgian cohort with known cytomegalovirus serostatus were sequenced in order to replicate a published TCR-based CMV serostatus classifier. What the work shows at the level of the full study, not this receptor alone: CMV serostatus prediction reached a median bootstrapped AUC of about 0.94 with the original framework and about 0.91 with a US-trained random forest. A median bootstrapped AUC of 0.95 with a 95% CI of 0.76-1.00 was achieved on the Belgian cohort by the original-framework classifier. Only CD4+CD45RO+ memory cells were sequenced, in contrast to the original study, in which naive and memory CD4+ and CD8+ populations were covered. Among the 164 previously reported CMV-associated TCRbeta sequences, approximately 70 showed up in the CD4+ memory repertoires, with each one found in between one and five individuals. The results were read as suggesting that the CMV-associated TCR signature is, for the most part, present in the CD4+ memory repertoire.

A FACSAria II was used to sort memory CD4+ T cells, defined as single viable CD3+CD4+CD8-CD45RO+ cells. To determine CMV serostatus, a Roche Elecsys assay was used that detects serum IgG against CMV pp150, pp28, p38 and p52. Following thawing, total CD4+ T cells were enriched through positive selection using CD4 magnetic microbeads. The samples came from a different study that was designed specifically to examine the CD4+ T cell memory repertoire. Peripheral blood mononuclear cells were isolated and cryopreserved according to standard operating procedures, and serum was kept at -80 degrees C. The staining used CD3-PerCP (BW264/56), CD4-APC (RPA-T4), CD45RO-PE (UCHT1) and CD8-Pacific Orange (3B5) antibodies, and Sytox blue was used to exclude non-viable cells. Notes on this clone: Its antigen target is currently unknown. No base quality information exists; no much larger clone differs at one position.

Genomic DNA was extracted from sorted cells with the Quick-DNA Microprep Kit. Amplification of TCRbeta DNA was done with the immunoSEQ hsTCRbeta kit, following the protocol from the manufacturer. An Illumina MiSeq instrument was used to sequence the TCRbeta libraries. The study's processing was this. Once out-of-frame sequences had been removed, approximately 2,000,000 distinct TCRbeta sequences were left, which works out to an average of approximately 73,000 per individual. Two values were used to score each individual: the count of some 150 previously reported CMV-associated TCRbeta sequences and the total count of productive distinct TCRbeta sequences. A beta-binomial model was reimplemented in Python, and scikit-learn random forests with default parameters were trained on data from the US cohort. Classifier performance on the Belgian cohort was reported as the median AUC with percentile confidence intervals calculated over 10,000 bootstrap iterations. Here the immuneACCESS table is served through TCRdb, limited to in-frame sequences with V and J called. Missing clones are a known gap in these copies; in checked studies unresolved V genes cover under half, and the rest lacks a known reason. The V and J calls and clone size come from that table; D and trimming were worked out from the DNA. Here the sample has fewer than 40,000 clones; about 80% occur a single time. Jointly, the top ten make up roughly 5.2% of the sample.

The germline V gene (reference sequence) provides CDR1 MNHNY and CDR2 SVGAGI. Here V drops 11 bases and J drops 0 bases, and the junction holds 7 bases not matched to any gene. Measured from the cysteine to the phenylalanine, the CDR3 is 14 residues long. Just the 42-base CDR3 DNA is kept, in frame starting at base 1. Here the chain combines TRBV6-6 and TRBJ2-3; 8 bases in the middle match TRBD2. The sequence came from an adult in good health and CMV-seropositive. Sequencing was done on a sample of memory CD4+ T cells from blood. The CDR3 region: CAGRGGLSTDTQYF. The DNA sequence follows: TGTGCCGGTCGGGGGGGACTGAGCACAGATACGCAGTATTTT.